Sequencing of this T cell receptor beta chain was carried out in a study of PD-L1 blockade in urothelial cancer. The overall study: Blood analysis took place 3 weeks (second dose) and 6 weeks after treatment start.

As regards this clone: Antigen: not known.

Whole-study results and caveats: Pretreatment clonality of the blood TCR repertoire below the median was predictive of superior survival.

The time point: pretreatment peripheral blood. Measured with immunoSEQ multiplex PCR; TCRdb has only the in-frame clones, and not every one. The table has tens of thousands of clones, roughly 89% seen once. V gave up 0 bases and J gave up 2 bases; unmatched junction bases: 3. The CDR3 is 16 residues long. CDR1 is MGHRA, CDR2 YSYEKL, per germline. The source is a man aged 60 to 69 with urothelial cancer. The V and J genes are TRBV4-1 and TRBJ2-1, with 8 bases fitting TRBD2. The sample consisted of PBMCs, taken around atezolizumab (anti-PD-L1) treatment. In DNA form, the CDR3 reads TGCGCCAGCAGCCAAGATACTAGCGGACCCTACAATGAGCAGTTCTTC. Encoded protein: CASSQDTSGPYNEQFF.